The 10 T cell receptor beta chains presented below share a single source sample, sequenced in a study of blood T cell repertoires in COVID-19. Here immunoSEQ multiplex PCR was the method, and the copy in TCRdb shows in-frame clones only, minus some. The profile shows some 180,000 clones, around four fifths of them singletons. The sample comprised peripheral blood. These receptors came from a woman at least 80 years old with acute or convalescent COVID-19.

The chain recombines TRBV7-8 with TRBJ1-2; D is uncertain. Between the trimmed V and J ends, which lost 5 bases and 0 bases, there was a span of 22 bases. Germline lookup yields CDR1 SGHVS and CDR2 FQNEAQ. This CDR3 is 18 amino acids long. Here the CDR3 DNA reads TGTGCCAGCAGCCAAACCACCGCTAACAGTGTTACTAACTATGGCTACACCTTC. Encoded protein: CASSQTTANSVTNYGYTF.

The V and J genes are TRBV5-1 and TRBJ2-3; 12 positions match TRBD2. With 3 bases clipped from V and 2 bases from J, the junction kept 10 bases outside the gene matches. The CDR3 covers 18 residues. Germline V CDR1 and CDR2: SGHRS, YFSETQ. CDR3 sequence (DNA): TGCGCCAGCAGCTCTGGGACCGGACTAGCGGGGAACACAGATACGCAGTATTTT. It translates to CASSSGTGLAGNTDTQYF.

This chain uses TRBV28 with TRBJ2-4, with D unclear. The germline gives CDR1 MDHEN, CDR2 SYDVKM. V gave up 6 bases and J gave up 0 bases, with 6 bases separating them. This CDR3 is 13 amino acids long. CDR3 amino acids: CASSWLAKNIQYF. The CDR3 DNA reads as TGTGCCAGCAGCTGGCTAGCCAAAAACATTCAGTACTTC.

This clone occurred a few times. The chain recombines TRBV2 with TRBJ1-5, with TRBD1 matching 8 bases. J was trimmed by 2 bases and V by 8 bases; bases with no gene match: 5. CDR1 is SNHLY and CDR2 is FYNNEI in the germline V gene. There are 14 residues in the CDR3. DNA of the CDR3: TGTGCCAGCTCAGGGGGCGCGGGCAATCAGCCCCAGCATTTT. It codes for CASSGGAGNQPQHF.

This chain joins TRBV10-2 and TRBJ1-6, with TRBD1 matching over 7 bases. V lost 3 bases and J lost 7; bases outside the gene matches: 3. Germline lookup yields CDR1 WSHSY and CDR2 SAAADI. The CDR3 runs 14 residues. This chain's CDR3 is CASSEPRGNSPLHF. Written as DNA, the CDR3 is TGCGCCAGCAGTGAACCCAGGGGGAATTCACCCCTCCACTTT.

The chain is built from TRBV3-1 (or the pseudogene TRBV3-2) and TRBJ2-7; 7 nucleotides line up with TRBD1. The J segment lost 3 bases and the V segment lost 2 bases, leaving 4 bases of the junction unmatched. The CDR3 is made up of 14 amino acids. Germline V gene sequence: CDR1 LGHDT, CDR2 YNNKEL (reference sequence). Here the CDR3 reads CASSQLRGIYEQYF. The CDR3, as DNA: TGTGCCAGCAGCCAACTCAGGGGGATCTACGAGCAGTACTTC.

This chain links TRBV18 with TRBJ1-2; 8 bases line up with TRBD1. The junction had 4 bases not matched to a gene; V was cut back by 3 bases and J by 4 bases. The CDR3 sequence is 14 residues long. The germline V gene has CDR1 KGHSH and CDR2 LQKENI. The CDR3 here is CASSPDRAGYGYTF. As DNA, the CDR3 is TGTGCCAGCTCACCGGACAGGGCTGGCTATGGCTACACCTTC.

The rearrangement links TRBV7-2 to TRBJ1-6; 8 bases are shared with TRBD1. This CDR3 has 15 residues. Germline loops: CDR1 SGHTA, CDR2 FQGNSA. After removal of 4 bases from V and 8 bases from J, the junction contained 7 bases not matched to a gene. The CDR3 protein is CASSSFTGGDSPLHF. CDR3 coding DNA: TGTGCCAGCAGCTCATTTACAGGGGGGGATTCACCCCTCCACTTT.

V usage is TRBV19 and J usage is TRBJ1-5; D uncertain. Germline CDR1 reads LNHDA; CDR2 reads SQIVND (reference sequence). The CDR3 contains 14 residues. Deletions cut 5 bases from V and 0 bases from J, with 8 bases between. CDR3 region: CASSEQNSNQPQHF. CDR3 coding DNA: TGTGCCAGTAGTGAACAGAATAGCAATCAGCCCCAGCATTTT.

V usage is TRBV7-2 and J usage is TRBJ2-7; TRBD1 agrees at 8 bases. CDR3 length: 14 amino acids. Per the germline V gene, CDR1 is SGHTA and CDR2 is FQGNSA. J gave up 6 bases and V 4 bases, and 8 bases lay outside the gene matches. CDR3: CASSSLPTGAEQYF. CDR3 in DNA: TGTGCCAGCAGCTCCCTCCCGACAGGGGCCGAGCAGTACTTC.